Here is one T cell receptor beta chain with its context. Its target is unknown. This entry belongs to a study of cytomegalovirus exposure and HLA in healthy donors. Study-level findings and limits: The classifier reportedly diagnosed cytomegalovirus status with high sensitivity and specificity.

Sequencing used immunoSEQ multiplex PCR; TCRdb keeps in-frame clones, though not all of them. This sample carries roughly 130,000 clones, about 88% of them seen once, and the ten largest clones take about 1.4%. Trimming stripped 4 bases from V and 2 bases from J, with 9 bases between. Germline V gene data show CDR1 as MNHEY and CDR2 as SVGAGI. This CDR3 is 13 amino acids long. Material: PBMCs. V is TRBV6-5 and J is TRBJ2-7; D may be TRBD2 (5 bases). The receptor comes from a man aged 25 to 40 in good health and CMV-seronegative. The CDR3 coding sequence is TGTGCCAGCAGTTTCCCGGGGACCTACGAGCAGTACTTC. Protein: CASSFPGTYEQYF.